This T cell receptor (beta chain) was captured in a study of T-cell reconstitution after alpha-beta-depleted transplantation in children (dated by TCRdb to about 2016). In the study overall: T-cell immune reconstitution after TCRalphabeta/CD19-depleted allogeneic hematopoietic cell transplantation in children was quantitatively tracked in the study by means of TCR repertoire profiling.

Preparation of the library involved PCR. The sequencing machine was an Illumina HiSeq 2500. Molecular barcoding was employed in the preparation of TCR libraries, with unique molecular identifiers being used to normalize TCRbeta repertoire quantification. TCRdb reprocessing: public reads trimmed at Q25 with fastp, clones called with MiXCR, in-frame beta chains kept. Here each entry gathers all rows of one CDR3 protein and keeps the most common genes and DNA. The table for this sample lists around 200,000 distinct CDR3 sequences; around 7% of them were counted only once. The ten largest make up over 2.5% of the sample. In the germline V gene, CDR1 corresponds to SGHDT and CDR2 to YYEEEE. The CDR3 numbers 14 residues from cysteine through phenylalanine. The sequence is cut down to CDR3 DNA, 42 bases in frame from base 1. V loses 7 bases at its end and J loses 2 bases; junction bases beyond the gene matches: 6.

This clonotype was counted a few times. Its antigen specificity is not known. It has no much larger one-base neighbor in the sample; base qualities were not kept. In this chain, TRBV5-6 is recombined with TRBJ2-5, with 9 junctional bases fitting TRBD2. The starting material was PBMCs from the stem cell graft donor, obtained from the stem cell graft. The TCR comes from a human donor who donated a stem cell graft to a child with Wiskott-Aldrich syndrome. The sequence in DNA is TGTGCCAGCGCGGGGCTAGCGGGGCAAGAGACCCAGTACTTC. Its product reads: CASAGLAGQETQYF.